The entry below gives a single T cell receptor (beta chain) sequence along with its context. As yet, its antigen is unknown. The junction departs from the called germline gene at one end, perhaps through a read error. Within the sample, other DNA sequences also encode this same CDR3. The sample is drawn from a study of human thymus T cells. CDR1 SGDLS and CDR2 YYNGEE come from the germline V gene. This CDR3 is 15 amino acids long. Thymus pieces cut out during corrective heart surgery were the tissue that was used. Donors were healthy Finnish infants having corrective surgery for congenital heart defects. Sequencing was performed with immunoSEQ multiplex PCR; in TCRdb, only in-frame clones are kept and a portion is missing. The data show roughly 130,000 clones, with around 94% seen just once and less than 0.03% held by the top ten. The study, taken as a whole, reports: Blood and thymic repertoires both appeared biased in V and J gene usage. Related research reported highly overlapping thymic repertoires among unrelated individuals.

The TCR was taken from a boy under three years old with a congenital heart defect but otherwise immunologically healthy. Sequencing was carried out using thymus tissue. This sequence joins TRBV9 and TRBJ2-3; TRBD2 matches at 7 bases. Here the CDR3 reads CASSTRGRFTDTQYF. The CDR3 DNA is TGCGCCAGCAGCACGCGGGGGAGATTCACAGATACGCAGTATTTT.